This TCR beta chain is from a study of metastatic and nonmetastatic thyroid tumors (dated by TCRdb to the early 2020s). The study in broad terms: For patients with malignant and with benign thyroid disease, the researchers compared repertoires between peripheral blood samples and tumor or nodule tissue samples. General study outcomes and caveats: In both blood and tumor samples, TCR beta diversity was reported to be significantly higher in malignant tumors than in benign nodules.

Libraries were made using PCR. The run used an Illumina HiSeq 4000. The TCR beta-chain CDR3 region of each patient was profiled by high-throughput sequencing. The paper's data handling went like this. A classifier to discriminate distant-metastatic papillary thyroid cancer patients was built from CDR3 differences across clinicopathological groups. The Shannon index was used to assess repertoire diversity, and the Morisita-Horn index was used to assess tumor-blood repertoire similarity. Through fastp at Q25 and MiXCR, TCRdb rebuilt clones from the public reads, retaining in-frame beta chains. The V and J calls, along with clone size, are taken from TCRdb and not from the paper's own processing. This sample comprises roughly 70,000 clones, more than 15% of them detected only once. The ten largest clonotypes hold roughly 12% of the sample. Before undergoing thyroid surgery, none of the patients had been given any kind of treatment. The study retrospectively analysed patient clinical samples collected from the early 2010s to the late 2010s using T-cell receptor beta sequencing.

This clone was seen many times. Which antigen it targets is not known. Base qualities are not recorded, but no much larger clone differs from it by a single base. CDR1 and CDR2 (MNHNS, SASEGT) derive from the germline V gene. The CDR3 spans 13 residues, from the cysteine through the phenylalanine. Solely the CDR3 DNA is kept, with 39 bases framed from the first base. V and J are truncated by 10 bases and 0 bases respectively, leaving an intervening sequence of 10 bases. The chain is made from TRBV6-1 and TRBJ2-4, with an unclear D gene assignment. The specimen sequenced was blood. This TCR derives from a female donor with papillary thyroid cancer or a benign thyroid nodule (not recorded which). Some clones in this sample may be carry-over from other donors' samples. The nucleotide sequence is TGTGCCACCGAAGCACTAGCCAAAAACATTCAGTACTTC. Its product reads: CATEALAKNIQYF.